Below are 20 T cell receptor beta chains sequenced from a single sample in a study of blood T cell repertoires in COVID-19. The data were produced by immunoSEQ multiplex PCR, yet TCRdb's version contains in-frame clones alone and is incomplete. Seen here are around 40,000 clones, about 85% observed once, and the top ten hold roughly 4.3%. The specimen was peripheral blood. The receptors here all came from a man in his fifties or sixties with COVID-19, enrolled during active disease.

The V and J genes are TRBV19 and TRBJ1-5, with D unclear. V gave up 3 bases and J gave up 0 bases, with 6 bases separating them. Germline-derived CDR1 and CDR2 are LNHDA and SQIVND (reference sequence). The CDR3 runs to 14 residues. CDR3 amino acids: CASSIKYSNQPQHF. CDR3 DNA sequence: TGTGCCAGTAGTATTAAATATAGCAATCAGCCCCAGCATTTT.

This clone was detected only a few times. The V and J genes are TRBV29-1 and TRBJ2-1; maybe TRBD2 (7 bases). CDR1 is SQVTM and CDR2 is ANQGSEA in the germline V gene. The CDR3 length is 13 residues. Trimming pared 6 bases from V and 9 bases from J, leaving 18 bases between. In DNA, the CDR3 is TGCAGCGTAGGTAGGGGGGGTACAGGTGAGCAGTTCTTC. The encoded protein is CSVGRGGTGEQFF.

The V and J genes are TRBV7-9 and TRBJ1-4, with D possibly TRBD1 on 6 matching bases. The CDR3 length is 14 residues. Trimming took off 5 bases at V and 7 bases at J, with 14 bases between the two ends. The germline gives CDR1 SEHNR, CDR2 FQNEAQ (reference sequence). CDR3 protein: CASSRTESVEKLFF. CDR3 coding DNA: TGTGCCAGCAGCCGGACAGAGTCGGTTGAAAAACTGTTTTTT.

The chain carries TRBV24-1 and TRBJ1-4; 8 bases map to TRBD1. The CDR3 is 16 residues long. Germline CDR1 reads KGHDR; CDR2 reads SFDVKD. Unmatched junction bases numbered 8, after V lost 3 bases and J lost 6 bases. CDR3 DNA: TGTGCCACCAGTGATCCGGCTGGGACAGGCGATGAAAAACTGTTTTTT. This encodes CATSDPAGTGDEKLFF.

The V call is TRBV19, the J call TRBJ2-2; TRBD1 matches 10 bases. V gave up 4 bases and J gave up 7 bases; unmatched junction bases: 3. The germline gives CDR1 LNHDA, CDR2 SQIVND (reference sequence). The CDR3 runs 14 residues. CDR3 amino acids: CASSRGQGIGELFF. The CDR3 coding sequence is TGTGCCAGTAGTAGGGGACAGGGGATCGGGGAGCTGTTTTTT.

The chain joins TRBV9 to TRBJ2-2, with TRBD1 matching over 7 bases. CDR1 is SGDLS, CDR2 YYNGEE, per germline. The CDR3 covers 15 residues. After removal of 0 bases from V and 4 bases from J, the junction contained 3 bases not matched to a gene. CDR3 DNA sequence: TGTGCCAGCAGCGTAGAGGGGGCGGGCACCGGGGAGCTGTTTTTT. Protein product: CASSVEGAGTGELFF. Drawing the rest from reference TRBV9 and TRBJ2-2, the complete variable domain is DSGVTQTPKHLITATGQRVTLRCSPRSGDLSVYWYQQSLDQGLQFLIQYYNGEERAKGNILERFSAQQFPDLHSELNLSSLELGDSALYFCASSVEGAGTGELFFGEGSRLTVL.

The J gene is TRBJ2-3, the V gene TRBV5-1; TRBD1 is a possible D gene (5 bases). The CDR3 length is 15 residues. V was shortened by 0 bases and J by 1 base, with 9 bases between the two germline ends. From germline, CDR1 is SGHRS and CDR2 YFSETQ. The CDR3 loop reads CASSLVGARTDTQYF. In DNA, the CDR3 is TGCGCCAGCAGCTTGGTAGGGGCGCGCACAGATACGCAGTATTTT.

The gene calls are TRBV7-2 and TRBJ2-7, with no clear D. Germline assignment: CDR1 SGHTA and CDR2 FQGNSA. Trimming left V 1 base short and J 3 bases short, with 10 bases between. The CDR3 extends over 14 amino acids. This chain's CDR3 is CASSLGYGDYEQYF. The CDR3, as DNA: TGTGCCAGCAGCTTAGGGTACGGAGACTACGAGCAGTACTTC.

This chain connects TRBV5-6 to TRBJ2-7, with 10 bases fitting TRBD1. The CDR3 loop spans 14 amino acids. Germline loops: CDR1 SGHDT, CDR2 YYEEEE. The V segment lost 4 bases and the J segment 0 bases; nucleotides outside the gene matches: 1. The DNA for the CDR3 is TGTGCCAGCAGCAGACAGGGGGCCTCCTACGAGCAGTACTTC. Protein sequence: CASSRQGASYEQYF.

V and J are TRBV4-1 and TRBJ1-2, with D possibly TRBD1 on 5 matching bases. Trimming removed 0 bases from V and 3 bases from J, with 11 bases in between. This CDR3 region has 15 residues. Germline V gene lookup returns CDR1 MGHRA and CDR2 YSYEKL. The CDR3 coding sequence is TGCGCCAGCAGCCAAGACCCCGGGGGATACTATGGCTACACCTTC. It encodes CASSQDPGGYYGYTF.

The chain employs TRBV12-3 or TRBV12-4 and TRBJ2-5, with no clear D. V lost 2 bases to trimming and J lost 7 bases, with 8 bases between them. The CDR3 has 12 amino acids. CDR3 region: CASSLFGGTQYF. CDR3 in DNA: TGTGCCAGCAGTTTATTCGGCGGGACCCAGTACTTC.

V is TRBV15 and J is TRBJ1-4; D perhaps matches TRBD1 (5 bases). CDR1 and CDR2 from the germline V gene are LNHNV and YYDKDF (reference sequence). This CDR3 region has 15 residues. Trimming shortened V by 0 bases and J by 4 bases, and 9 bases separated the two germline ends. The CDR3 bases are TGTGCCACCAGCAGAGATTTCGGGGGTAATGAAAAACTGTTTTTT. This translates into CATSRDFGGNEKLFF.

The chain links TRBV28 to TRBJ2-7; D not resolved. Per germline, CDR1 MDHEN and CDR2 SYDVKM. The CDR3 loop spans 11 amino acids. Trimming left V 4 bases short and J 4 bases short, with 5 bases between. CDR3 loop: CASSSRYEQYF. The CDR3 DNA follows: TGTGCCAGCAGTTCGAGGTACGAGCAGTACTTC.

This clone rates as medium-sized. The chain uses TRBV5-5 and TRBJ1-1; 8 bases line up with TRBD1. The germline V gene has CDR1 SGHKS and CDR2 YYEKEE (reference sequence). Losses at the gene ends were 2 bases for V and 3 bases for J; bases not matched to a gene: 15. The CDR3 length is 18 residues. CDR3: CASSFPGTGPHQDTEAFF. In nucleotides, the CDR3 is TGTGCCAGCAGCTTTCCCGGGACAGGCCCCCACCAGGACACTGAAGCTTTCTTT.

The J gene is TRBJ2-5, the V gene TRBV10-2; TRBD1 matches at 7 bases. The CDR3 loop spans 13 amino acids. V dropped 10 bases and J dropped 1; count of bases not matched to a gene: 6. From germline, CDR1 is WSHSY and CDR2 SAAADI. CDR3 in amino acids: CATKGQPQETQYF. The DNA of the CDR3 is TGCGCCACCAAGGGACAGCCCCAAGAGACCCAGTACTTC.

This chain joins TRBV3-1 (or the pseudogene TRBV3-2) and TRBJ2-5; TRBD2 is a possible D gene (6 bases). Germline CDR1 LGHDT, CDR2 YNNKEL (reference sequence). CDR3 length: 15 residues. Trimming took 0 bases from V and 4 from J, leaving 12 bases between them. The CDR3, as DNA: TGTGCCAGCAGCCAAGATTCTTCCGGGGGAGAGACCCAGTACTTC. Translation: CASSQDSSGGETQYF.

This chain uses TRBV5-5 with TRBJ2-2; 14 nucleotides agree with TRBD2. V shed 4 bases, J shed 6 bases, and the junction held 8 bases outside the gene matches. The CDR3 is 17 amino acids. In germline, CDR1 is SGHKS, CDR2 YYEKEE (reference sequence). The CDR3 DNA reads TGTGCCAGCAGCGTCAGACTAGCGGGGGGGGCCGCCGGGGAGCTGTTTTTT. Its translation: CASSVRLAGGAAGELFF.

The rearrangement links TRBV5-4 to TRBJ1-2, with D perhaps matching TRBD1 (6 bases). Germline-derived CDR1 and CDR2 are SGHNT and YYREEE (reference sequence). This CDR3 comprises 15 residues. V lost 9 bases to trimming and J lost 0 bases, with 18 bases between them. The CDR3 loop is CATQGGDPTNYGYTF. The CDR3 DNA follows: TGTGCCACGCAAGGGGGGGACCCGACTAACTATGGCTACACCTTC.

The CDR3 nucleotides are TGCGCCAGCAGCCGCGCGGACGGGACGGGGGGAAAAAAACTGTTTTTT. Translated, it gives CASSRADGTGGKKLFF. V and J are TRBV4-1 and TRBJ1-4; possibly TRBD1 for D (5 bases). The ends were cut back, 4 bases at V and 9 bases at J, with 21 bases in the middle. CDR3 length equals 16 residues. The germline CDR1 and CDR2 sequences are MGHRA and YSYEKL.

The V and J genes are TRBV29-1 and TRBJ2-3; D remains unclear. Germline CDR1 and CDR2: SQVTM and ANQGSEA. The CDR3 extends over 12 amino acids. The germline V and J ends were trimmed by 5 bases and 2 bases, with 8 bases remaining between them. Written as DNA, the CDR3 is TGCAGCGTTTTACCCTACACAGATACGCAGTATTTT. Residues: CSVLPYTDTQYF.